The 18 T cell receptor beta chains listed next were all sequenced from one sample in a study of regulatory T cells in long-lasting Graves disease. Time point noted: newly diagnosed GD, antithyroid drugs for less than 3 months. RNA from PBMCs was the source of the TCR library. Sequencing libraries for TCR beta were prepared with iRepertoire HTBI primers and Arm-PCR of CDR3 regions. TCRdb fed the multiplex PCR reads into MiXCR, producing one record per CDR3 protein. The table has around 420,000 distinct CDR3 sequences, around a sixth seen once. The starting material was peripheral blood mononuclear cells (PBMCs), obtained at new diagnosis, from a patient treated with antithyroid drugs. The source of these receptors is a female donor with Graves disease.

Ten or more counts support this clonotype. The chain uses TRBV9 and TRBJ2-7; 10 bases agree with TRBD2. Germline V gene lookup returns CDR1 SGDLS and CDR2 YYNGEE. This CDR3 has 14 residues. The V gene end was trimmed by 3 bases and the J gene end by 3 bases; junction bases not matched to a gene: 3. The CDR3 DNA reads as TGTGCCAGCAGCGGAGGGACTAGCGACTACGAGCAGTACTTC. Its protein is CASSGGTSDYEQYF.

This clonotype has more than one count but fewer than ten. The CDR3 protein is CASSLGFGTDTQYF. CDR3 in DNA: TGTGCCAGCAGCTTAGGGTTCGGCACAGATACGCAGTATTTT. The chain joins TRBV7-6 to TRBJ2-3, with D unclear. From germline, CDR1 is SGHVS and CDR2 FNYEAQ. V shed 1 base and J shed 1 base, with 6 bases lying between them. This CDR3 contains 14 residues.

The CDR3 spells CAWSVPPTGKNSPLHF. In DNA, the CDR3 is TGTGCCTGGAGTGTACCCCCGACAGGGAAGAATTCACCCCTCCACTTT. The gene calls are TRBV30 and TRBJ1-6; 7 nucleotides align to TRBD1. The CDR3 runs 16 residues. Germline-derived CDR1 and CDR2 are GTSNPN and SVGIG (reference sequence). The V and J ends lost 0 bases and 7 bases, in that order; junction bases with no gene match: 9.

In the case of this clonotype: Just one base apart from a much larger clone, this may be a read error. The rearrangement uses TRBV7-2 and TRBJ2-1, with 11 bases lining up with TRBD1. CDR1 and CDR2 from the germline V gene are SGHTA and FQGNSA. The CDR3 extends over 15 amino acids. The ends lost 5 bases at V and 10 bases at J; junction bases unmatched: 10. The CDR3 DNA sequence: TGTGCCAGCAGCAGGCGGGACAGGGGGATGGACGAGCAGTTCTTC. Its translation: CASSRRDRGMDEQFF.

A remark on this clonotype: This may arise from a read error, as a much more abundant clone is one base away. This rearrangement joins TRBV28 to TRBJ1-5, with D hard to call. The CDR3 is 16 residues long. V shed 6 bases and J shed 0 bases, with 15 bases lying between them. Germline V gives CDR1 MDHEN, CDR2 SYDVKM. This CDR3 is CASRRTRSYSNQPQHF. The CDR3 DNA sequence: TGTGCCAGCAGACGCACCAGGAGTTATAGCAATCAGCCCCAGCATTTT.

In regard to this clonotype: Since a much larger clone is just one base distant, this may be a read error. This chain links TRBV5-1 with TRBJ2-1; possibly TRBD1 for D (6 bases). V was clipped by 0 bases and J by 10 bases, with 11 bases between them. Germline V lookup: CDR1 SGHRS, CDR2 YFSETQ. The CDR3 length is 13 residues. The CDR3 protein is CASSLEQGREQFF. The CDR3 DNA reads as TGCGCCAGCAGCTTGGAGCAGGGGCGCGAGCAGTTCTTC. Full variable domain (missing parts from reference TRBV5-1 and TRBJ2-1): KAGVTQTPRYLIKTRGQQVTLSCSPISGHRSVSWYQQTPGQGLQFLFEYFSETQRNKGNFPGRFSGRQFSNSRSEMNVSTLELGDSALYLCASSLEQGREQFFGPGTRLTVL.

The CDR3 DNA sequence: TGTGCCAGCATTGAGCAGGGGTTGAACACTGAAGCTTTCTTT. As protein: CASIEQGLNTEAFF. This chain links TRBV6-1 with TRBJ1-1, with D possibly being TRBD1 (6 bases). Germline V CDR1 and CDR2: MNHNS, SASEGT. The CDR3 is 14 residues long. With 7 bases removed from V and 0 bases from J, the gap between germline ends came to 12 bases.

This chain links TRBV20-1 with TRBJ2-7, with 8 bases lining up with TRBD2. The J segment lost 5 bases and the V segment lost 3 bases, leaving 3 bases of the junction unmatched. Germline lookup yields CDR1 DFQATT and CDR2 SNEGSKA (reference sequence). The CDR3 runs 12 residues. CDR3 loop: CSARTSAHEQYF. The CDR3 DNA sequence: TGCAGTGCTAGGACTAGCGCCCACGAGCAGTACTTC.

This clonotype came up many times. V usage is TRBV29-1 and J usage is TRBJ1-5; D call uncertain. Germline-derived CDR1 and CDR2 are SQVTM and ANQGSEA. The CDR3 covers 13 residues. Trimming removed 5 bases at V and 3 bases at J, with 11 bases between. As DNA, the CDR3 is TGCAGCGTTTTGGAGGGTGACAATCAGCCCCAGCATTTT. It encodes CSVLEGDNQPQHF. Based on the CDR3 plus reference TRBV29-1 and TRBJ1-5, the full variable domain is SAVISQKPSRDICQRGTSLTIQCQVDSQVTMMFWYRQQPGQSLTLIATANQGSEATYESGFVIDKFPISRPNLTFSTLTVSNMSPEDSSIYLCSVLEGDNQPQHFGDGTRLSIL.

This clonotype was picked up many times. This chain joins TRBV3-1 and TRBJ2-1, with TRBD2 matching 9 bases. Germline V gives CDR1 LGHDT, CDR2 YNNKEL (reference sequence). The CDR3 runs 17 residues. V lost 4 bases and J lost 6; bases outside the gene matches: 13. The CDR3 coding sequence is TGTGCCAGCAGCCCCCAGTCCACTAGCGGGCCAATCAATGAGCAGTTCTTC. Encoded protein: CASSPQSTSGPINEQFF.

Details on this clonotype: This sequence may be a read error, since a much larger clone differs from it by one base. The chain couples TRBV6-1 to TRBJ2-1, with D unresolved. The length of the CDR3 is 13 residues. V dropped 6 bases and J dropped 4 bases, with 10 bases sitting between them. CDR1 MNHNS and CDR2 SASEGT come from the germline V gene. CDR3 region: CASRKDGYNEQFF. Here the CDR3 DNA reads TGTGCCAGCAGAAAGGACGGGTACAATGAGCAGTTCTTC.

This clonotype was seen at least ten times. This rearrangement joins TRBV7-3 to TRBJ2-3; 7 positions agree with TRBD1. Germline V CDR1 and CDR2: SGHTA, FQGTGA. Trimming removed 4 bases from V and 6 bases from J; junction bases left unmatched: 7. This CDR3 has 14 amino acids. CDR3 nucleotides: TGTGCCAGCAGCTCGGGACAGACTGCGGATACGCAGTATTTT. Amino acid sequence: CASSSGQTADTQYF.

This clonotype was detected ten times or more. The chain uses TRBV12-3 or TRBV12-4 and TRBJ2-1; the match to TRBD2 covers 11 bases. The CDR3 is 17 amino acids. Unmatched junction bases numbered 10, after V lost 6 bases and J lost 3 bases. This CDR3 is CASRKEVAGGLYNEQFF. The DNA for the CDR3 is TGTGCCAGCAGAAAGGAGGTAGCGGGAGGGCTCTACAATGAGCAGTTCTTC.

This clonotype was detected ten times or more. The chain has TRBV28 and TRBJ1-4, with D possibly matching TRBD1 (5 bases). Trimming removed 4 bases from V and 2 bases from J, with 14 bases in between. Looked up from germline, CDR1 is MDHEN and CDR2 is SYDVKM. CDR3 length: 16 amino acids. In DNA form, the CDR3 reads TGTGCCAGCAGTTCTCCGGGACGTAGGACTAATGAAAAACTGTTTTTT. It yields the protein CASSSPGRRTNEKLFF.

Points on this clonotype: Since a much larger clone is just one base distant, this may be a read error. CDR3 nucleotides: TGCGCCAGCAGCCAGCTGGGGGCTGGGCAGTCCCAGCATTTT. It codes for CASSQLGAGQSQHF. The chain carries TRBV4-1 and TRBJ1-5, with a tentative D call TRBD1 (6 bases). V lost 3 bases, J lost 11 bases, and 17 bases lay in between. This CDR3 is 14 amino acids long. Germline assignment: CDR1 MGHRA and CDR2 YSYEKL.

This clonotype was detected ten times or more. This sequence joins TRBV20-1 and TRBJ1-2, with a possible D match to TRBD1 (5 bases). The length of the CDR3 is 13 residues. V lost 0 bases, J lost 4 bases, and 9 bases lay in between. Germline-derived CDR1 and CDR2 are DFQATT and SNEGSKA (reference sequence). The CDR3 loop is CSARDGGSYGYTF. CDR3 DNA sequence: TGCAGTGCTAGAGACGGGGGATCCTATGGCTACACCTTC.

CDR3 residues: CASTVSPNTGELFF. Here the CDR3 DNA reads TGTGCCAGCACGGTGTCTCCGAACACCGGGGAGCTGTTTTTT. The rearrangement uses TRBV6-1 and TRBJ2-2, with D uncertain. In germline, CDR1 is MNHNS, CDR2 SASEGT. The CDR3 extends over 14 amino acids. The V end was cut by 7 bases, the J end by 0 bases, with 9 bases between.

This clonotype showed up many times. The chain couples TRBV3-1 to TRBJ1-2; no firm D call. The germline V and J ends were trimmed by 0 bases and 3 bases, with 11 bases remaining between them. CDR1 and CDR2 from the germline V gene are LGHDT and YNNKEL (reference sequence). This CDR3 has 15 amino acids. The DNA for the CDR3 is TGTGCCAGCAGCCAAGATGGGGTGGCGTACTATGGCTACACCTTC. Residues: CASSQDGVAYYGYTF.